This TCR beta chain stems from a study of blood T cell repertoires in COVID-19. V shed 4 bases and J shed 5 bases, with 8 bases lying between them. The CDR3 is 12 residues long. CDR1 is KGHSH and CDR2 is LQKENI in the germline V gene. Using immunoSEQ multiplex PCR, the repertoire was profiled, and TCRdb retains in-frame clones only, with some absent. The sample carries approximately 200,000 clones, around 85% recorded once. The receptor was derived from a woman under 40 who had recovered from COVID-19. The chain is built from TRBV18 and TRBJ2-5; no firm D call. Source material: PBMCs or T cells enriched from blood (not recorded which). CDR3 in amino acids: CASSQFRETQYF. Written as DNA, the CDR3 is TGTGCCAGCTCACAGTTCAGGGAGACCCAGTACTTC.